The source of this T cell receptor (beta chain) is a study of T-cell memory formation after mild COVID-19 (dated by TCRdb to about 2021). For the study in its entirety: TCR sequence clusters from the two donors were found to be largely donor specific. T-cell clones expanding and contracting after mild COVID-19 in a couple of donors were tracked by longitudinal TCRalpha and TCRbeta repertoire sequencing. The cohort was made up of two young adult volunteers, one female and one male, who were previously healthy. The investigation overall reported the following: SARS-CoV-2 specificity was not confirmed for the second-wave clones peaking on day 37. Contracting CD4+ clones turned up mainly in the CM and EM memory subsets, whereas EMRA was where CD8+ clones were enriched. Clones contracting from day 15 to 85 had balanced CD4/CD8 phenotypes, while a second wave expanding from day 15 to 37 was biased towards CD4+. Some responding clones were found in pre-infection memory, which suggests that pre-existing cross-reactive memory T cells took part in the SARS-CoV-2 response. Only two mild cases were covered in the study, and larger cohorts including severe cases with pre-infection samples were considered necessary.

Regarding this clonotype: Its cognate antigen has yet to be identified. Base qualities are missing; no much larger clone stands one base away.

V and J are truncated by 5 bases and 6 bases respectively, leaving an intervening sequence of 8 bases. CDR1 and CDR2 are drawn from the germline V gene: SGHTA, FQGNSA. The CDR3 holds 11 amino acids from the cysteine to the phenylalanine. Of all the DNA, just the CDR3 is kept, 33 bases in frame from base 1. PBMCs were isolated by Ficoll-Paque density gradient centrifugation. Sequencing relied on an Illumina NovaSeq 6000. Using 5'RACE with constant-segment primers, TCRalpha and TCRbeta cDNA libraries were constructed, with sample barcodes and unique molecular identifiers added in the process. Trizol reagent was used to extract RNA from every sample. The libraries were amplified in two PCR steps, and the second step added a second sample barcode and Illumina TruSeq adapters. Sequencing of the libraries was done on an Illumina NovaSeq, producing 2 x 150 bp paired-end reads. On the authors' methods: With migec v1.2.7, reads were demultiplexed and then collapsed into UMI-guided consensus sequences. With mixcr v2.1.11, UMI consensuses were aligned to TRA and TRB V and J templates and assembled into clonotypes. A clonotype was counted as expanded or contracted only when both edgeR and NoisET called the clonotype significant, with the noise models trained on biological replicates. For edgeR calls, a false discovery rate-adjusted p below 0.01 and a log2 fold-change threshold of 1 were applied. As an exploratory analysis of dynamics, PCA with hierarchical clustering was applied to max-normalized trajectories of the 1000 most abundant clonotypes. Separately sequenced CD4+ and CD8+ repertoires were used to assign the CD4 or CD8 phenotype of responding clones. TCRdb applied fastp at Q25 and MiXCR to the public reads, then kept only in-frame beta chains. Rows merge per CDR3 protein into single entries with the most common DNA and genes. For this entry, the V and J calls and clone size follow TCRdb and not the study's own pipeline. The sample profile shows about 430,000 distinct CDR3 sequences; approximately 24% of them were found once. The ten largest make up about 10% of the sample.

This receptor chain uses TRBV7-2 and TRBJ2-7, with no confidently assigned D gene. The receptor comes from an adult woman who had mild COVID-19 (a few samples of this study predate the infection). The sample titles of this study are shuffled in the database, so cell type and time point are left out; the donor was told from shared clones. The sequenced sample consisted of PBMCs or a T cell subset sorted from them (not recorded which). Here the CDR3 is given as CASSKSSEQYF. Here is the DNA: TGTGCCAGCAGCAAATCATCCGAGCAGTACTTC. With all but the CDR3 taken from the reference TRBV7-2 and TRBJ2-7 genes, the full variable domain is: GAGVSQSPSNKVTEKGKDVELRCDPISGHTALYWYRQSLGQGLEFLIYFQGNSAPDKSGLPSDRFSAERTGGSVSTLTIQRTQQEDSAVYLCASSKSSEQYFGPGTRLTVT.